The entry that follows covers one TCR beta chain sequence. Antigen specificity is unknown. Time point described: late sampling 161 to 241 days after vaccination in three convalescent patients. Described treatment: approximately 9-day PBMC culture with coronavirus spike peptide pools or control peptides (ViraFEST assay). Positive PCR tests came between March and December 2020, ahead of the US Alpha, Beta and Delta variants. Sequenced with the Oncomine TCR Beta short-read assay was DNA taken from cultured CD4+ T cells. TCRdb re-called the PCR reads with MiXCR, one entry per CDR3 protein. This sample has some 24,000 distinct CDR3 sequences, with less than 40% found just once. The sample originates from a study of vaccination and CD4 T cells after COVID-19. Study-wide results and caveats: It was observed that, in convalescent patients, a median 86.3% of reactive clones arose only post-vaccination.

Material: CD4+ T cells from blood, cultured in vitro, obtained about 7 months after SARS-CoV-2 vaccination. The clonotype was recovered from a human donor who had recovered from COVID-19.

CDR3 bases: TGTGCCAGCAAGCAGGGACTAGCGGGCGGCACAGATACGCAGTATTTT. This sequence encodes CASKQGLAGGTDTQYF. The chain uses TRBV25-1 and TRBJ2-3; TRBD2 agrees at 12 bases. The ends lost 7 bases at V and 1 base at J; junction bases unmatched: 6. Germline V gene lookup returns CDR1 MGHDK and CDR2 SYGVNS. The CDR3 is 16 amino acids.